This T cell receptor beta chain came from a study of monozygotic twins with inflammatory bowel disease. The CDR3 runs 15 residues. Per germline, CDR1 SGHVS and CDR2 FNYEAQ. One entry per CDR3 protein, without DNA, is what TCRdb gives after re-calling the 5' RACE reads. The sample has some 170,000 distinct CDR3 sequences, and its top ten clones hold roughly 7%. With respect to this clonotype: Its antigen is not identified.

General study points: Among T cells, the various subtypes were not distinguishable.

The receptor was isolated from a human donor with ulcerative colitis or Crohn's disease, or a healthy co-twin of an affected twin (not recorded which). The chain combines TRBV7-6 with TRBJ2-5. The specimen was blood. The chain's CDR3 is CASSLARAPGETQYF.